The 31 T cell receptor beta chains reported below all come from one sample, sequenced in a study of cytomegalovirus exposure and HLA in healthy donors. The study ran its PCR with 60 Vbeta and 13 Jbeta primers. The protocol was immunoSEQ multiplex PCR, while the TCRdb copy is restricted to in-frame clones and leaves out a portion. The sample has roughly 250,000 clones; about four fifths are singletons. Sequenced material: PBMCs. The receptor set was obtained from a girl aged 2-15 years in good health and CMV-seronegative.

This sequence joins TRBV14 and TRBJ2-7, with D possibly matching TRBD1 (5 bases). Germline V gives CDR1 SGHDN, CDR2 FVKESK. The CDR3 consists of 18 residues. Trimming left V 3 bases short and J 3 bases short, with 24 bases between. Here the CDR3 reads CASSHSTWVQGRFYEQYF. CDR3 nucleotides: TGTGCCAGCAGCCATTCCACTTGGGTCCAGGGTAGGTTCTACGAGCAGTACTTC.

The CDR3 protein is CASSLVPGDEQYF. The CDR3 region has the DNA TGTGCCAGCAGCTTAGTCCCAGGGGACGAGCAGTACTTC. The chain joins TRBV13 to TRBJ2-5, with D possibly being TRBD1 (6 bases). The J call could be wrong; TRBJ2-7 is a better fit for the DNA end. Germline V gene data show CDR1 as PRHDT and CDR2 as FYEKMQ (reference sequence). The CDR3 is 13 amino acids.

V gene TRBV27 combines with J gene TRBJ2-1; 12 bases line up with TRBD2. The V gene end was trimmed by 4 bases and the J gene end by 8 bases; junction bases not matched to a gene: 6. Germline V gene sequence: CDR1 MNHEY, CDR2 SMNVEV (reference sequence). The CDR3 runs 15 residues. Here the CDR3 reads CASSWASGRADEQFF. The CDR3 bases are TGTGCCAGCAGTTGGGCTAGCGGGAGGGCCGATGAGCAGTTCTTC.

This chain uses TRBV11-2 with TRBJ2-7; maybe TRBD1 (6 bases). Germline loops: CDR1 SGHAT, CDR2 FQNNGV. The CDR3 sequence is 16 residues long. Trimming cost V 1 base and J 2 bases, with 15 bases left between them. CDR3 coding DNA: TGTGCCAGCAGCTTAGTTGGGGTTCAGGGGACCTACGAGCAGTACTTC. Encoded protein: CASSLVGVQGTYEQYF.

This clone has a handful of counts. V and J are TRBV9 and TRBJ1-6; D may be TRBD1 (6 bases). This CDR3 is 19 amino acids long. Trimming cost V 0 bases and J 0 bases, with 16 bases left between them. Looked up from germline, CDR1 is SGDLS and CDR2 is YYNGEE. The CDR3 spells CASSVEKDSNSSYNSPLHF. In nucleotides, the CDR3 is TGTGCCAGCAGCGTAGAAAAGGACAGCAACAGCTCCTATAATTCACCCCTCCACTTT.

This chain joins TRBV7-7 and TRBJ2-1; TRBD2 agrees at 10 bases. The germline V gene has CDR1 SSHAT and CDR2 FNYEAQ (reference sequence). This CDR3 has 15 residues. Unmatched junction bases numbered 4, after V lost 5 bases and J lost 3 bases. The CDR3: CASSPGTSVYNEQFF. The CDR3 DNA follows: TGTGCCAGCAGCCCCGGGACTAGCGTCTACAATGAGCAGTTCTTC.

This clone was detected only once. CDR3 sequence: CASSLEQLNEKLFF. For the CDR3, the DNA is TGTGCCAGCAGCTTGGAACAGTTGAATGAAAAACTGTTTTTT. The gene calls are TRBV7-9 and TRBJ1-4; D is uncertain. Deletions cut 3 bases from V and 5 bases from J, with 10 bases between. Looked up from germline, CDR1 is SEHNR and CDR2 is FQNEAQ (reference sequence). CDR3 length equals 14 residues.

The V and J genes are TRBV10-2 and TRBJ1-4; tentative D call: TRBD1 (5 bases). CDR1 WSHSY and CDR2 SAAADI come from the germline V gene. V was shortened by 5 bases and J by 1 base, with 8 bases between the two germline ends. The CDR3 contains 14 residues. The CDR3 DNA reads TGCGCCAGCAGTATGGGGGGAACTAATGAAAAACTGTTTTTT. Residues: CASSMGGTNEKLFF.

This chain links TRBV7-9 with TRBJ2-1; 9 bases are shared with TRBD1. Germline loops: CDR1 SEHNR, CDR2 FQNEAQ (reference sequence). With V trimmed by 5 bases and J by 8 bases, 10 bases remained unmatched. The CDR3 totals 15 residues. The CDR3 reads CASSPAGTGFYEQFF. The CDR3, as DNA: TGTGCCAGCAGCCCAGCCGGGACAGGGTTCTATGAGCAGTTCTTC.

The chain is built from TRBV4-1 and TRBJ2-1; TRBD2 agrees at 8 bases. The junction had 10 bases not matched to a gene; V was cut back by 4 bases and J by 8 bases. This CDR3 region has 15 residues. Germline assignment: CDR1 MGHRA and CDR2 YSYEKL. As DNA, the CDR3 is TGCGCCAGCAGCCCCCCGGGAGGGCCCGGAGATGAGCAGTTCTTC. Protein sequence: CASSPPGGPGDEQFF.

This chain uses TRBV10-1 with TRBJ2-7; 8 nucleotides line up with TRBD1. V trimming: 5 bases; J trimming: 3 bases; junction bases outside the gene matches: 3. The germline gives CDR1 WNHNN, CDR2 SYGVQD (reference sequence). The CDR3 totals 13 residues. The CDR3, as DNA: TGCGCCAGCAGTCGGACAGGGTACTACGAGCAGTACTTC. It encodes CASSRTGYYEQYF.

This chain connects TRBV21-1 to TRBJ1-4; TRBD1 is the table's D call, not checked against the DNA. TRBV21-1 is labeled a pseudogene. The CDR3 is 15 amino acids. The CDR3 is CASSKEDRGNEKLFF. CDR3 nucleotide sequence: TGTGCCAGCAGCAAAGAGGACAGAGGTAATGAAAAACTGTTTTTT.

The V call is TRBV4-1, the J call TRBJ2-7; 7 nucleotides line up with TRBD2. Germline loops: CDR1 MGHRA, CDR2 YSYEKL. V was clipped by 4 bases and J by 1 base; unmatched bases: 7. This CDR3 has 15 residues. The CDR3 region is CASSPGGGKSYEQYF. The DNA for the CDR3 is TGCGCCAGCAGCCCTGGGGGGGGGAAATCCTACGAGCAGTACTTC.

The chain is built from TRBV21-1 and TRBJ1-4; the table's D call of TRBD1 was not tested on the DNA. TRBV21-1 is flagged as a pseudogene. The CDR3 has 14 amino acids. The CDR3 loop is CASSTTGANEKLFF. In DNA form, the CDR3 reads TGTGCCAGCAGCACGACAGGGGCTAATGAAAAACTGTTTTTT.

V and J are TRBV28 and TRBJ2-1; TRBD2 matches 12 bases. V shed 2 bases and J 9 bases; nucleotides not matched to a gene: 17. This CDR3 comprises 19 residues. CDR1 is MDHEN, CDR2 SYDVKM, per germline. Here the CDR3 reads CASSLTVRLAGDRRGEQFF. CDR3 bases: TGTGCCAGCAGTTTAACGGTAAGACTAGCGGGAGACCGTAGAGGTGAGCAGTTCTTC. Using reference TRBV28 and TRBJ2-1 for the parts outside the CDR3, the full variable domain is DVKVTQSSRYLVKRTGEKVFLECVQDMDHENMFWYRQDPGLGLRLIYFSYDVKMKEKGDIPEGYSVSREKKERFSLILESASTNQTSMYLCASSLTVRLAGDRRGEQFFGPGTRLTVL.

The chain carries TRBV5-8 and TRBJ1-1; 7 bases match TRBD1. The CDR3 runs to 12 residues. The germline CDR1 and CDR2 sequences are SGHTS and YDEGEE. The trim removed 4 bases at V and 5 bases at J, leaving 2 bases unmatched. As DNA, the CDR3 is TGTGCCAGCAGCCCAGGGGGTACTGAAGCTTTCTTT. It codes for CASSPGGTEAFF.

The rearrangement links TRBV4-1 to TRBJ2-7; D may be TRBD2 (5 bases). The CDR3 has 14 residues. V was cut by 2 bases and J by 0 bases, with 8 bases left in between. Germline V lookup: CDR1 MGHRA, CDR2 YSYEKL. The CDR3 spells CASSQQTSSYEQYF. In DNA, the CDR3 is TGCGCCAGCAGCCAACAAACTAGCTCCTACGAGCAGTACTTC.

The CDR3 loop is CASSPTGSGTEAFF. CDR3 bases: TGTGCCAGCAGCCCCACAGGGTCGGGCACTGAAGCTTTCTTT. V and J are TRBV6-6 and TRBJ1-1; maybe TRBD1 (6 bases). The germline gives CDR1 MNHNY, CDR2 SVGAGI (reference sequence). This CDR3 contains 14 residues. V lost 6 bases, J lost 4 bases, and 15 bases lay in between.

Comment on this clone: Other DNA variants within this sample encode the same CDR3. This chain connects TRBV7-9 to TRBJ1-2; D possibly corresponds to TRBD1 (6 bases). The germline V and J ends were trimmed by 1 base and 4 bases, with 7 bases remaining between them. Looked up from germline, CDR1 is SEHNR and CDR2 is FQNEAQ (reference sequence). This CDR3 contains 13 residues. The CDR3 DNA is TGTGCCAGCAGCTTAGAAGGGGGCTATGGCTACACCTTC. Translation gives CASSLEGGYGYTF. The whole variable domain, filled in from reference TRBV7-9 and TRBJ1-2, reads DTGVSQNPRHKITKRGQNVTFRCDPISEHNRLYWYRQTLGQGPEFLTYFQNEAQLEKSRLLSDRFSAERPKGSFSTLEIQRTEQGDSAMYLCASSLEGGYGYTFGSGTRLTVV.

CDR3 nucleotides: TGTGCCAGCAGTCGGACAGTGACCTACGAGCAGTACTTC. This encodes CASSRTVTYEQYF. The chain joins TRBV6-5 to TRBJ2-7; possibly TRBD1 for D (6 bases). V was pared by 5 bases and J by 2 bases, with 10 bases between. CDR3 length: 13 amino acids. Looked up from germline, CDR1 is MNHEY and CDR2 is SVGAGI.

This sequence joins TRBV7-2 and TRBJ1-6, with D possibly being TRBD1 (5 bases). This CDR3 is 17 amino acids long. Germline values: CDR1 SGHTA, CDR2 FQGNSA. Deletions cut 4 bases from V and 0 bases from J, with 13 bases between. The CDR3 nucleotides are TGTGCCAGCAGCTCATTTCAGGGCGACTCCTATAATTCACCCCTCCACTTT. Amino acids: CASSSFQGDSYNSPLHF.

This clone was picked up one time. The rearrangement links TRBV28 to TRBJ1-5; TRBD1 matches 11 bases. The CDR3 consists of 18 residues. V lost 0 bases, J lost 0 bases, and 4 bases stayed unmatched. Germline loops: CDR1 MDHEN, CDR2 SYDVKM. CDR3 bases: TGTGCCAGCAGTTTATGGGGACAGGGGGGATTTAGCAATCAGCCCCAGCATTTT. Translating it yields CASSLWGQGGFSNQPQHF.

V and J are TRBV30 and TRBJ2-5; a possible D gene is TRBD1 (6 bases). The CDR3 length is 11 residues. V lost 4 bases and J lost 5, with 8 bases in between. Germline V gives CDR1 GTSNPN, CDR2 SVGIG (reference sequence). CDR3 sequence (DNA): TGTGCCTGGACAGGGGACGAGACCCAGTACTTC. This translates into CAWTGDETQYF.

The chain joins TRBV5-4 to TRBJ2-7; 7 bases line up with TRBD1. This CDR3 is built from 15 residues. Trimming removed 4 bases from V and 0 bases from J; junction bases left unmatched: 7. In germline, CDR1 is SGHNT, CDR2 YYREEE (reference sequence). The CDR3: CASSVTGADSYEQYF. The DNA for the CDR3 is TGTGCCAGCAGCGTCACAGGGGCGGACTCCTACGAGCAGTACTTC.

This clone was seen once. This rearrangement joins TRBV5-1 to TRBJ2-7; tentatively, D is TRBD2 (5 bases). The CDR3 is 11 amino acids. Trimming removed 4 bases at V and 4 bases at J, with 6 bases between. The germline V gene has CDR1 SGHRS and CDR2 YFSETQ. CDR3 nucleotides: TGCGCCAGCAGCCCGGGATACGAGCAGTACTTC. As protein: CASSPGYEQYF.

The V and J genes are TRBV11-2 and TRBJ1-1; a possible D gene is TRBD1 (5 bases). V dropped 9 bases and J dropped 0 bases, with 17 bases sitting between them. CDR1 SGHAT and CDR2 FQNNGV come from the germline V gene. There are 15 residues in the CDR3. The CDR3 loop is CASMFVGTLNTEAFF. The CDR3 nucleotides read TGTGCCAGTATGTTCGTAGGGACTCTGAACACTGAAGCTTTCTTT.

CDR3 sequence reads: CASSLVSGGFTEAFF. CDR3 DNA: TGTGCCAGCAGCTTAGTATCGGGGGGGTTCACTGAAGCTTTCTTT. The genes are TRBV7-6 and TRBJ1-1; a weak D match, TRBD1 (5 bases). The germline CDR1 and CDR2 sequences are SGHVS and FNYEAQ. V gave up 1 base and J gave up 4 bases, with 13 bases separating them. The CDR3 loop spans 15 amino acids. Variable domain in full (rest from reference TRBV7-6 and TRBJ1-1): GAGVSQSPRYKVTKRGQDVALRCDPISGHVSLYWYRQALGQGPEFLTYFNYEAQQDKSGLPNDRFSAERPEGSISTLTIQRTEQRDSAMYRCASSLVSGGFTEAFFGQGTRLTVV.

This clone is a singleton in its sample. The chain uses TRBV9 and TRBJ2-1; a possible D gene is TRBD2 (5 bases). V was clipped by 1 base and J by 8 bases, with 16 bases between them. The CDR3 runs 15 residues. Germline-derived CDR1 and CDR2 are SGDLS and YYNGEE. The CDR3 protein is CASSVSVSRGYEQFF. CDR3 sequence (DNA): TGTGCCAGCAGCGTATCAGTTAGTCGGGGATATGAGCAGTTCTTC.

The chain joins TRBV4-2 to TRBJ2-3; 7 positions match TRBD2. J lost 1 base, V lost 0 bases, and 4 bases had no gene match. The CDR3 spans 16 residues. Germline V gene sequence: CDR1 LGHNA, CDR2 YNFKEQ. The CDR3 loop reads CASSQDMAGGTDTQYF. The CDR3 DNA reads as TGTGCCAGCAGCCAAGATATGGCGGGGGGCACAGATACGCAGTATTTT.

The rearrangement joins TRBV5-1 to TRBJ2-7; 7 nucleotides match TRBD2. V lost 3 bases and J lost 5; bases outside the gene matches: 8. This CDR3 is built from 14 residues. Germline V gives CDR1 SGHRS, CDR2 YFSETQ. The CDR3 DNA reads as TGCGCCAGCAGCTCGGGGGGTACGGGGGACGAGCAGTACTTC. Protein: CASSSGGTGDEQYF.

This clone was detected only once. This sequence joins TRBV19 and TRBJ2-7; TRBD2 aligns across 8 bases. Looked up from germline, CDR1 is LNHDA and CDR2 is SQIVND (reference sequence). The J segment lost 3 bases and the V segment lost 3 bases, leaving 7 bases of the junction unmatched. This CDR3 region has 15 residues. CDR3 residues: CASSIAGGSNYEQYF. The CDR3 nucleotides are TGTGCCAGTAGTATTGCGGGAGGATCAAACTACGAGCAGTACTTC.